A selection of T cell receptor beta chains follows, all from one sample in a study of T cells in localized non-small cell lung cancer. The assay was immunoSEQ multiplex PCR, and TCRdb's table has in-frame clones only and misses some. The top ten clones hold 2.5% to 3% of a sample with fewer than 20,000 clones, 90% to 95% of them seen once. The sample in question was peripheral blood, obtained before any cancer treatment. The origin of the receptors is a woman aged 35-75 years with stage I lung adenocarcinoma. Both conserved end residues are part of each CDR3. A D gene is named only where the DNA matches it firmly. Expanded clones get a size class; other rows say once, few or many, or leave the size out.

d_call	cdr3_length	v_call	j_call	clone_size	cdr3_aa	cdr3_nt
TRBD1	16	TRBV7-2	TRBJ2-1	NA	CASSLQPGTGFNEQFF	TGTGCCAGCAGCCTCCAACCTGGGACAGGGTTCAATGAGCAGTTCTTC
TRBD1	13	TRBV19	TRBJ2-2	once	CAGRTGGPGELFF	TGTGCCGGACGGACAGGAGGACCCGGGGAGCTGTTTTTT
NA	13	TRBV18	TRBJ1-1	NA	CASSTDLNTEAFF	TGTGCCAGCTCAACCGACCTGAACACTGAAGCTTTCTTT
TRBD2	15	TRBV5-4	TRBJ2-7	NA	CASSLRLAGYDEQYF	TGTGCCAGCAGCTTGAGGCTAGCGGGATACGACGAGCAGTACTTC
NA	12	TRBV25-1	TRBJ2-3	NA	CASSRGTDTQYF	TGTGCCAGCAGTCGGGGGACAGATACGCAGTATTTT
NA	16	TRBV18	TRBJ2-3	NA	CASSPLGTTGADTQYF	TGTGCCAGCTCACCATTGGGGACGACCGGGGCAGATACGCAGTATTTT
NA	11	TRBV10-3	TRBJ1-1	once	CAIKAGTEAFF	TGTGCCATCAAGGCGGGTACTGAAGCTTTCTTT
NA	14	TRBV6-4	TRBJ1-2	NA	CASSDSEGYYGYTF	TGTGCCAGCAGTGACTCGGAGGGATACTATGGCTACACCTTC
NA	16	TRBV7-6	TRBJ2-2	once	CASTLHGRGNTGELFF	TGTGCCAGCACTCTCCATGGCAGGGGGAACACCGGGGAGCTGTTTTTT
NA	14	TRBV28	TRBJ2-5	NA	CASSSGGGKETQYF	TGTGCCAGCAGTTCCGGTGGGGGGAAGGAGACCCAGTACTTC
NA	13	TRBV27	TRBJ2-5	NA	CASRSGNQETQYF	TGTGCCAGCAGATCCGGGAACCAAGAGACCCAGTACTTC
TRBD2	14	TRBV18	TRBJ2-3	NA	CASSLGTSTDTQYF	TGTGCCAGCTCACTTGGGACTAGTACAGATACGCAGTATTTT
NA	13	TRBV4-1	TRBJ2-7	NA	CASSPGPAYEQYF	TGCGCCAGCAGTCCTGGACCCGCCTACGAGCAGTACTTC
TRBD1	14	TRBV2	TRBJ2-2	NA	CASLFGQGTGELFF	TGTGCCAGCCTCTTTGGACAGGGAACCGGGGAGCTGTTTTTT
NA	13	TRBV14	TRBJ2-5	NA	CASSQAGAETQYF	TGTGCCAGCAGCCAAGCGGGGGCCGAGACCCAGTACTTC
NA	13	TRBV7-7	TRBJ2-7	NA	CASSRDRSYEQYF	TGTGCTAGCAGCAGGGACCGCTCCTACGAGCAGTACTTC
NA	14	TRBV19	TRBJ2-7	NA	CASSISGDAGGQYF	TGTGCCAGTAGTATCTCGGGAGACGCAGGCGGGCAGTACTTC
TRBD2	16	TRBV19	TRBJ2-5	few	CASSIGGLAGQETQYF	TGTGCCAGTAGTATTGGGGGACTAGCCGGTCAAGAGACCCAGTACTTC
NA	11	TRBV10-3	TRBJ2-7	NA	CATGLLDEQYF	TGTGCCACGGGGCTTCTAGACGAGCAGTACTTC
NA	14	TRBV28	TRBJ2-7	NA	CASSLGGGIYEQYF	TGTGCCAGCAGTTTGGGGGGAGGCATCTACGAGCAGTACTTC
NA	12	TRBV7-6	TRBJ1-4	once	CASSLGESKLFF	TGTGCCAGCAGTTTGGGAGAATCAAAACTGTTTTTT
NA	16	TRBV7-6	TRBJ2-5	NA	CASSLAPPGQQETQYF	TGTGCCAGCAGCTTAGCACCCCCAGGGCAGCAAGAGACCCAGTACTTC
NA	14	TRBV27	TRBJ1-1	NA	CASSLGGPNTEAFF	TGTGCCAGCAGTTTGGGGGGACCGAACACTGAAGCTTTCTTT
TRBD2	15	TRBV28	TRBJ2-1	NA	CASSFQAGGDNEQFF	TGTGCCAGCAGTTTCCAGGCGGGAGGTGACAATGAGCAGTTCTTC
NA	11	TRBV2	TRBJ1-1	NA	CASRFGPEAFF	TGTGCCAGCAGGTTCGGACCAGAAGCTTTCTTT
TRBD1	15	TRBV6-6	TRBJ1-5	NA	CASRKTGGSNQPQHF	TGTGCCAGCAGAAAGACAGGGGGCAGCAATCAGCCCCAGCATTTT
NA	14	TRBV4-3	TRBJ2-2	NA	CASSQGHDTGELFF	TGCGCCAGCAGCCAAGGACACGACACCGGGGAGCTGTTTTTT
TRBD1	14	TRBV19	TRBJ1-6	NA	CASSGTGDNSPLHF	TGTGCCAGTAGCGGGACAGGGGACAATTCACCCCTCCACTTT
NA	14	TRBV5-1	TRBJ1-5	once	CASSFREGTQPQHF	TGCGCCAGCAGCTTTCGGGAGGGTACCCAGCCCCAGCATTTT
NA	15	TRBV4-2	TRBJ2-7	NA	CASSLPGTTTYEQYF	TGTGCCAGCAGCTTACCCGGGACGACTACCTACGAGCAGTACTTC
NA	11	TRBV29-1	TRBJ2-1	NA	CSEGVYNEQFF	TGCAGCGAGGGGGTTTACAATGAGCAGTTCTTC
NA	13	TRBV13	TRBJ2-7	NA	CASSLQESYEQYF	TGTGCCAGCAGCTTACAGGAATCCTACGAGCAGTACTTC
NA	13	TRBV28	TRBJ1-2	NA	CASSIQGPYGYTF	TGTGCCAGCAGTATTCAGGGTCCCTATGGCTACACCTTC
NA	15	TRBV4-1	TRBJ2-7	NA	CASSQTVGDAYEQYF	TGCGCCAGCAGCCAAACTGTAGGGGACGCCTACGAGCAGTACTTC
NA	15	TRBV7-2	TRBJ2-2	NA	CASSLAGGSTGELFF	TGTGCCAGCAGCTTAGCCGGGGGAAGCACCGGGGAGCTGTTTTTT
NA	13	TRBV18	TRBJ1-1	once	CASSSGENTEAFF	TGTGCCAGCTCGTCGGGAGAGAACACTGAAGCTTTCTTT
NA	15	TRBV19	TRBJ1-5	NA	CASNDSGGSSQPQHF	TGTGCCAGTAACGACTCTGGGGGGTCGAGTCAGCCCCAGCATTTT
TRBD1	15	TRBV27	TRBJ1-6	NA	CASKRGQGAGSPLHF	TGTGCCAGCAAACGCGGACAGGGGGCGGGTTCACCCCTCCACTTT
NA	13	TRBV11-3	TRBJ2-7	NA	CASSFRGAYEQYF	TGTGCCAGCAGCTTTCGAGGGGCCTACGAGCAGTACTTC
NA	12	TRBV10-3	TRBJ2-3	once	CAISGPGDTQYF	TGTGCCATCAGTGGCCCTGGGGATACGCAGTATTTT
NA	14	TRBV7-9	TRBJ1-3	once	CASIPGRTGNTIYF	TGTGCCAGCATCCCCGGTCGGACCGGAAACACCATATATTTT
TRBD1	17	TRBV4-3	TRBJ2-2	NA	CASSPLGGTGNTGELFF	TGCGCCAGCAGCCCCCTAGGCGGGACAGGGAACACCGGGGAGCTGTTTTTT
TRBD2	16	TRBV5-5	TRBJ2-1	NA	CASSWTQRGNFNEQFF	TGTGCCAGCAGCTGGACCCAGCGGGGGAACTTCAATGAGCAGTTCTTC
TRBD1	14	TRBV6-1	TRBJ1-5	NA	CASGGQGNNQPQHF	TGTGCCAGCGGGGGACAGGGCAACAATCAGCCCCAGCATTTT
NA	18	TRBV21-1	TRBJ1-3	NA	CASSPEKGGPSSGNTIYF	TGTGCCAGCAGCCCCGAGAAGGGGGGACCAAGCTCTGGAAACACCATATATTTT
NA	12	TRBV29-1	TRBJ2-7	NA	CSVEDRSYEQYF	TGCAGCGTTGAAGACAGGAGCTACGAGCAGTACTTC
TRBD2	14	TRBV5-8	TRBJ2-5	NA	CASSFRGGRETQYF	TGTGCCAGCAGCTTTCGGGGGGGCCGTGAGACCCAGTACTTC
TRBD1	15	TRBV18	TRBJ1-2	NA	CASSPIPGTGVGYTF	TGTGCCAGCTCACCGATTCCCGGGACAGGGGTTGGCTACACCTTC
NA	13	TRBV7-8	TRBJ1-2	NA	CASSLEGARGYTF	TGTGCCAGCAGCTTAGAAGGGGCGCGCGGCTACACCTTC
NA	14	TRBV5-1	TRBJ2-7	NA	CASSLVARPNEQYF	TGCGCCAGCAGCTTGGTGGCCCGGCCGAACGAGCAGTACTTC
NA	13	TRBV19	TRBJ1-1	NA	CASSFQGATEAFF	TGTGCCAGTAGCTTTCAGGGCGCCACTGAAGCTTTCTTT
TRBD1	18	TRBV9	TRBJ2-4	NA	CASSVGDRADLAKNIQYF	TGTGCCAGCAGCGTAGGGGACAGGGCGGATTTAGCCAAAAACATTCAGTACTTC
TRBD1	14	TRBV28	TRBJ1-2	NA	CASSLSGQVYGYTF	TGTGCCAGCAGTTTATCGGGACAGGTCTATGGCTACACCTTC